The source of this T cell receptor (beta chain) is a study of cytomegalovirus exposure and HLA in healthy donors. In the study overall: When fewer than 500 donors were genotyped, roughly 80% of them were found to fall in the Caucasian-associated ancestry cluster. Broader study findings: Several V segments, TRBV6-2 and TRBV6-3 among them, could not be told apart and were dropped. What a later analysis reportedly showed was that an Asian-associated ancestry cluster had fewer N-insertions than the approximately 670-donor mean.

Germline V CDR1 and CDR2: SEHNR, FQNEAQ (reference sequence). Trimming took off 7 bases at V and 5 bases at J, with 11 bases between the two ends. CDR3 length equals 13 residues. The study ran its PCR with 60 Vbeta and 13 Jbeta primers. Clones were read by immunoSEQ multiplex PCR, and TCRdb kept only the in-frame ones, dropping some. Found here are a few hundred thousand clones, 65% to 90% of them singletons; the top ten hold more than 1.3%. This clone was seen a handful of times. Its antigen is unknown. V gene TRBV7-9 combines with J gene TRBJ1-4; D is unresolved. Sequenced sample: PBMCs. The source is a girl between 10 and 17 years old in good health and CMV-seronegative. CDR3 loop: CASKGGPNEKLFF. In nucleotides, the CDR3 is TGTGCCAGCAAAGGCGGGCCGAATGAAAAACTGTTTTTT.